Listed below are T cell receptor beta chains from one sample, sequenced in a study of T cell repertoires in ileal Crohn's disease. Sequencing was performed with immunoSEQ multiplex PCR; in TCRdb, only in-frame clones are kept and a portion is missing. The sample yields 15,000 to 20,000 clones, under 80% seen once. The sequencing sample was made of ileal tissue. These TCRs come from an adult with Crohn's disease. The CDR3 runs from the conserved cysteine through the conserved F or W. The D gene is left open where the match is weak. Clone size is stated in some rows and not others, as once, few, many or a class when expanded.

clone_size d_call j_call v_call cdr3_aa cdr3_nt
few TRBD1 TRBJ2-7 TRBV19 CASNSRGSEQYF TGTGCCAGTAACAGCAGGGGGTCCGAGCAGTACTTC
. . TRBJ2-2 TRBV2 CASRSTGELFF TGTGCCAGCAGGAGCACCGGGGAGCTGTTTTTT
. TRBD2 TRBJ2-3 TRBV15 CATSGGLAGATDTQYF TGTGCCACCAGCGGCGGACTAGCGGGAGCAACAGATACGCAGTATTTT
. TRBD1 TRBJ1-6 TRBV10-3 CAINTGATANSPLHF TGTGCCATCAATACAGGGGCCACCGCTAATTCACCCCTCCACTTT
. . TRBJ1-1 TRBV2 CASSFRRDTEAFF TGTGCCAGCAGTTTCAGGAGGGACACTGAAGCTTTCTTT
once . TRBJ1-4 TRBV18 CASSPGYEGEKLFF TGTGCCAGCTCACCCGGCTATGAGGGTGAAAAACTGTTTTTT
. TRBD1 TRBJ2-1 TRBV2 CASSEDRVNEQFF TGTGCCAGCAGCGAGGACAGGGTGAATGAGCAGTTCTTC
few TRBD1 TRBJ1-2 TRBV28 CASTLGGQLYGYTF TGTGCCAGCACCCTCGGGGGACAGTTATATGGCTACACCTTC
few TRBD2 TRBJ2-1 TRBV5-1 CASSGGTRSYNEQFF TGCGCCAGCAGCGGGGGGACTAGATCCTACAATGAGCAGTTCTTC
medium-sized . TRBJ2-7 TRBV6-4 CASSENGMSEQYF TGTGCCAGCAGTGAAAACGGGATGTCCGAGCAGTACTTC
once TRBD2 TRBJ2-1 TRBV19 CASSILSGNWQFF TGTGCCAGTAGTATCCTTAGCGGGAACTGGCAGTTCTTC
. TRBD1 TRBJ2-5 TRBV28 CASSLSGGTGEETQYF TGTGCCAGCAGTTTATCAGGCGGGACAGGGGAAGAGACCCAGTACTTC
. TRBD1 TRBJ1-6 TRBV2 CASSPGTGTPLHF TGTGCCAGCAGTCCCGGGACAGGGACCCCCCTCCACTTT
. . TRBJ1-4 TRBV11-3 CASSPQLGGNEKLFF TGTGCCAGCAGCCCTCAGCTAGGTGGTAATGAAAAACTGTTTTTT
. TRBD1 TRBJ1-2 TRBV6-5 CASTTRDRPNYGYTF TGTGCCAGCACCACCCGGGACAGGCCTAACTATGGCTACACCTTC
. TRBD1 TRBJ2-4 TRBV7-9 CASSVGGAGAKNIQYF TGTGCCAGCAGCGTAGGGGGCGCAGGAGCCAAAAACATTCAGTACTTC
. . TRBJ1-5 TRBV7-6 CASSLDPRSPQHF TGTGCCAGCAGCTTAGACCCCAGGTCACCCCAGCATTTT
once TRBD1 TRBJ1-6 TRBV11-2 CASSLEGGPGTPLHF TGTGCCAGCAGCTTAGAAGGGGGCCCCGGGACACCCCTCCACTTT
. . TRBJ2-7 TRBV2 CASTPDRSANEQYF TGTGCCAGCACACCCGACAGGTCGGCAAACGAGCAGTACTTC
. . TRBJ2-5 TRBV6-1 CASSVWDLETQYF TGTGCCAGCAGTGTCTGGGACTTAGAGACCCAGTACTTC
. TRBD2 TRBJ2-1 TRBV6-1 CASSEGAGGNNEQFF TGTGCCAGCAGTGAAGGGGCGGGAGGAAACAATGAGCAGTTCTTC
few TRBD1 TRBJ1-4 TRBV2 CASSGDSLGEKLFF TGTGCCAGCAGTGGGGACAGTTTGGGGGAAAAACTGTTTTTT
. . TRBJ1-1 TRBV2 CASRSGYTEAFF TGTGCCAGCAGGTCAGGGTACACTGAAGCTTTCTTT
. . TRBJ1-1 TRBV6-6 CASTGGNTEAFF TGTGCCAGCACTGGAGGGAACACTGAAGCTTTCTTT
. . TRBJ2-3 TRBV6-6 CASSNGEVDTQYF TGTGCCAGCAGCAACGGGGAGGTAGATACGCAGTATTTT
. . TRBJ1-5 TRBV5-5 CASSLQGNQPQHF TGTGCCAGCAGCTTACAGGGCAATCAGCCCCAGCATTTT
once TRBD1 TRBJ1-1 TRBV7-6 CASSPYGTGEGTEAFF TGTGCCAGCAGCCCCTACGGGACAGGGGAGGGCACTGAAGCTTTCTTT
. TRBD2 TRBJ2-7 TRBV15 CATSRGGRANEQYF TGTGCCACCAGCAGAGGGGGGAGGGCGAACGAGCAGTACTTC
. . TRBJ2-6 TRBV5-1 CASSFGGSSGANVLTF TGCGCCAGCAGCTTCGGCGGCAGCTCTGGGGCCAACGTCCTGACTTTC
. . TRBJ1-1 TRBV25-1 CASTGVTEAFF TGTGCCAGTACGGGGGTCACTGAAGCTTTCTTT
. TRBD2 TRBJ2-1 TRBV11-3 CASSLGLAAEQFF TGTGCCAGCAGCTTAGGTCTAGCGGCGGAGCAGTTCTTC
. TRBD2 TRBJ2-5 TRBV18 CASSWTSGNDAMGQETQYF TGTGCCAGCTCCTGGACTAGCGGGAACGATGCGATGGGGCAAGAGACCCAGTACTTC
. TRBD2 TRBJ2-3 TRBV7-8 CASSLASGGGPDTQYF TGTGCCAGCAGCTTAGCGAGTGGCGGGGGGCCAGATACGCAGTATTTT
few TRBD2 TRBJ2-7 TRBV10-2 CASRYGLAGGGGSYEQYF TGCGCCAGCAGATATGGACTAGCGGGAGGGGGAGGCTCCTACGAGCAGTACTTC
. . TRBJ1-1 TRBV7-9 CASSLSRANTEAFF TGTGCCAGCAGCTTGAGCAGGGCGAACACTGAAGCTTTCTTT
. TRBD1 TRBJ1-6 TRBV19 CASGQALNSPLHF TGTGCCAGCGGACAGGCTCTTAATTCACCCCTCCACTTT
. TRBD1 TRBJ2-5 TRBV28 CASRSGTGAVTQYF TGTGCCAGCAGATCCGGGACAGGAGCCGTGACCCAGTACTTC
. TRBD2 TRBJ2-7 TRBV5-8 CASSSSRTSPIYEQYF TGTGCCAGCAGCTCTTCCAGGACTAGCCCTATCTACGAGCAGTACTTC
. . TRBJ1-2 TRBV30 CAWSVARGNGYTF TGTGCCTGGAGTGTAGCCAGGGGAAATGGCTACACCTTC
. . TRBJ2-7 TRBV30 CAWSRDWNEQYF TGTGCCTGGAGCCGGGACTGGAACGAGCAGTACTTC
. . TRBJ1-6 TRBV4-1 CASSQLTGFGSPLHF TGCGCCAGCAGCCAATTAACAGGTTTCGGTTCACCCCTCCACTTT
few TRBD1 TRBJ1-4 TRBV6-5 CASSYRGQEGEKLFF TGTGCCAGCAGTTACCGAGGACAGGAGGGTGAAAAACTGTTTTTT
. . TRBJ1-2 TRBV14 CASSHPGYGYTF TGTGCCAGCAGCCACCCAGGTTATGGCTACACCTTC
. . TRBJ2-7 TRBV19 CASSTGSYEQYF TGTGCCAGTAGTACCGGGTCCTACGAGCAGTACTTC
. TRBD1 TRBJ1-2 TRBV30 CACDRVGYTF TGTGCCTGTGACAGGGTGGGCTACACCTTC
. . TRBJ2-5 TRBV6-5 CASSSPLRGQETQYF TGTGCCAGCAGTTCCCCTCTCAGGGGCCAAGAGACCCAGTACTTC
. . TRBJ1-2 TRBV2 CASRRLAGNYGYTF TGTGCCAGCAGGCGCTTGGCAGGAAACTATGGCTACACCTTC
few . TRBJ1-1 TRBV10-2 CAGLPQGKNTEAFF TGCGCCGGCTTACCTCAGGGGAAAAACACTGAAGCTTTCTTT
. . TRBJ2-2 TRBV2 CASSLAAPGRVTGELFF TGTGCCAGCAGTCTTGCCGCCCCGGGCAGGGTTACCGGGGAGCTGTTTTTT